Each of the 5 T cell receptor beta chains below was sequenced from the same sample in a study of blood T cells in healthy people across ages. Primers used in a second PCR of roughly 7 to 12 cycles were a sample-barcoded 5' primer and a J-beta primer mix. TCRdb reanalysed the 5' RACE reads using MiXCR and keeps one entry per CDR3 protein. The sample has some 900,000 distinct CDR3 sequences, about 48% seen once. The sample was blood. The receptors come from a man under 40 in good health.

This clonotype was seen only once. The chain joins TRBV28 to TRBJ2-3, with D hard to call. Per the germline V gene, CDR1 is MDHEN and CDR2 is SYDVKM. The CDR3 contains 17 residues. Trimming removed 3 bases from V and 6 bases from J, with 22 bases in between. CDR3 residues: CASSFNSADGGIDTQYF. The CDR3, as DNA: TGTGCCAGCAGTTTTAATTCCGCGGACGGCGGTATTGATACGCAGTATTTT.

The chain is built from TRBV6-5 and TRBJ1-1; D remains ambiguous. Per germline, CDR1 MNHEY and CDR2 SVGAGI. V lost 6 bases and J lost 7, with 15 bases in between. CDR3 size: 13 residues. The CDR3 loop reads CASSPVEGNEAFF. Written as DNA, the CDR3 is TGTGCCAGCAGCCCCGTCGAAGGGAATGAAGCTTTCTTT.

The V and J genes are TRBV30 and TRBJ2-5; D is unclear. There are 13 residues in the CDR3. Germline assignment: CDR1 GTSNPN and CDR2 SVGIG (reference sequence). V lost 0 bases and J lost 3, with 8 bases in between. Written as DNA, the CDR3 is TGTGCCTGGAGTGTTGGGCGAAAAGAGACCCAGTACTTC. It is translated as CAWSVGRKETQYF.

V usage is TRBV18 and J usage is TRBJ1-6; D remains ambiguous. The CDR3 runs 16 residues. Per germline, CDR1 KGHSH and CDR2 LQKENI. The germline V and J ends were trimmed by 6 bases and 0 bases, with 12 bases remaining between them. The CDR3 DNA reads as TGTGCCAGCTCCCAATCCGCGAGCTCCTATAATTCACCCCTCCACTTT. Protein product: CASSQSASSYNSPLHF.

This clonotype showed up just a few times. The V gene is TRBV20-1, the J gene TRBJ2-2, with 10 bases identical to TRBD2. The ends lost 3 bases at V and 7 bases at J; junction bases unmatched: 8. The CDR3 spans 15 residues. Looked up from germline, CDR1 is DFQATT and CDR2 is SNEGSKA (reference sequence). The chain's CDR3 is CSARTSGPRGGELFF. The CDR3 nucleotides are TGCAGTGCTAGGACTAGCGGGCCACGGGGCGGGGAGCTGTTTTTT.